Sequencing of this T cell receptor (beta chain) was carried out in a study of T cell responses to AZD1222 COVID-19 vaccine. A single count supports this clone. Here immunoSEQ multiplex PCR was the method, and the copy in TCRdb shows in-frame clones only, minus some. The sample holds around 120,000 clones, about nine tenths seen once. Trimming cost V 6 bases and J 4 bases, with 15 bases left between them. The germline gives CDR1 MNHEY, CDR2 SVGAGI. CDR3 length: 14 residues. The chain carries TRBV6-5 and TRBJ1-2; maybe TRBD1 (5 bases). Sequencing used peripheral blood, obtained on day 0 of AZD1222 vaccination. The TCR comes from an adult in good health. CDR3 in DNA: TGTGCCAGCAGACCCACCCCTGGGGGCTATGGCTACACCTTC. Encoded protein: CASRPTPGGYGYTF.